Listed here are 17 T cell receptor beta chains from one sample, sequenced in a study of blood T cell repertoires in COVID-19. The assay was immunoSEQ multiplex PCR, and TCRdb's table has in-frame clones only and misses some. The sample records roughly 170,000 clones, approximately 78% being singletons. Source material: PBMCs or T cells enriched from blood (not recorded which). Receptor source: a woman in her forties or fifties who had recovered from COVID-19.

The genes are TRBV5-6 and TRBJ2-7; TRBD1 agrees at 9 bases. J gave up 4 bases and V 4 bases, and 12 bases lay outside the gene matches. Germline V gene lookup returns CDR1 SGHDT and CDR2 YYEEEE. This CDR3 comprises 16 residues. The CDR3 DNA follows: TGTGCCAGCAGCCCACTCCGGGACAGGGTGCAATACGAGCAGTACTTC. Its protein is CASSPLRDRVQYEQYF.

The chain recombines TRBV6-5 with TRBJ2-1; 10 bases are a match to TRBD2. Looked up from germline, CDR1 is MNHEY and CDR2 is SVGAGI. Unmatched junction bases numbered 2, after V lost 4 bases and J lost 2 bases. This CDR3 is built from 15 residues. CDR3 coding DNA: TGTGCCAGCAGTTTCAGCGGGAGGGCCTACAATGAGCAGTTCTTC. Encoded protein: CASSFSGRAYNEQFF.

A single count supports this clone. CDR3 in amino acids: CASSIAGGPIDTQYF. The DNA for the CDR3 is TGTGCCAGCAGTATAGCGGGAGGGCCAATAGATACGCAGTATTTT. The chain employs TRBV27 and TRBJ2-3, with 11 nucleotides matching TRBD2. The CDR3 runs to 15 residues. Germline V CDR1 and CDR2: MNHEY, SMNVEV (reference sequence). The V segment lost 5 bases and the J segment 5 bases; nucleotides outside the gene matches: 6.

The chain is built from TRBV18 and TRBJ2-2; a possible D gene is TRBD2 (6 bases). Germline-derived CDR1 and CDR2 are KGHSH and LQKENI. CDR3 length: 15 residues. V gave up 3 bases and J gave up 6 bases, with 14 bases separating them. The CDR3 region has the DNA TGTGCCAGCTCACCGTCCGCGGGATTCCCCGGGGAGCTGTTTTTT. Amino acids: CASSPSAGFPGELFF.

CDR3 coding DNA: TGTGCCAGCAGTTACTCGGCCACAGGGGCCAATGAGCAGTTCTTC. Translation: CASSYSATGANEQFF. The chain joins TRBV6-2 or TRBV6-3 to TRBJ2-1; 7 bases are a match to TRBD1. Germline loops: CDR1 MNHEY, CDR2 SVGEGT. The trim removed 0 bases at V and 6 bases at J, leaving 5 bases unmatched. The CDR3 is 15 residues long.

The chain combines TRBV6-5 with TRBJ2-7; 7 nucleotides line up with TRBD1. The CDR3 extends over 15 amino acids. V was pared by 2 bases and J by 6 bases, with 10 bases of the junction left unmatched. Germline V gene sequence: CDR1 MNHEY, CDR2 SVGAGI. The CDR3 loop is CASSYGRGTSFEQYF. CDR3 in DNA: TGTGCCAGCAGTTACGGCAGGGGGACATCTTTCGAGCAGTACTTC.

This clone came up once. V gene TRBV28 combines with J gene TRBJ2-5; 10 bases align to TRBD2. The germline V gene encodes CDR1 MDHEN and CDR2 SYDVKM. V shed 4 bases and J 6 bases; nucleotides not matched to a gene: 8. The CDR3 contains 15 residues. The chain's CDR3 is CASSWTVGLAQTQYF. The CDR3 region has the DNA TGTGCCAGCAGTTGGACCGTGGGACTAGCGCAGACCCAGTACTTC.

This chain uses TRBV6-6 with TRBJ1-2; TRBD1 matches at 8 bases. The CDR3 consists of 15 residues. Germline V gene data show CDR1 as MNHNY and CDR2 as SVGAGI (reference sequence). With V trimmed by 6 bases and J by 4 bases, 10 bases remained unmatched. The CDR3 coding sequence is TGTGCCAGCAGAGAAACGGGACAGGAGGTCTATGGCTACACCTTC. Its translation is CASRETGQEVYGYTF.

The rearrangement links TRBV7-9 to TRBJ2-1; tentative D call: TRBD2 (5 bases). Trimming took off 4 bases at V and 5 bases at J, with 18 bases between the two ends. From germline, CDR1 is SEHNR and CDR2 FQNEAQ (reference sequence). The CDR3 totals 16 residues. The CDR3 region is CASSSRLLRGNNEQFF. In nucleotides, the CDR3 is TGTGCCAGCAGCTCGAGACTTCTCCGAGGGAACAATGAGCAGTTCTTC.

The V call is TRBV7-8, the J call TRBJ2-3; 14 bases map to TRBD2. Trimming cost V 6 bases and J 4 bases; bases outside gene matches: 3. Germline CDR1 and CDR2: SGHVS and FQNEAQ. This CDR3 region has 15 residues. The CDR3 DNA follows: TGTGCCAGCAGGGGGACTAGCGGGAGTGCAGATACGCAGTATTTT. Amino acid sequence: CASRGTSGSADTQYF.

The chain joins TRBV19 to TRBJ1-5; the D is unclear. The germline V and J ends were trimmed by 3 bases and 4 bases, with 10 bases remaining between them. From germline, CDR1 is LNHDA and CDR2 SQIVND (reference sequence). The CDR3 length is 14 residues. The CDR3 here is CASSIPSGNQPQHF. CDR3 DNA: TGTGCCAGTAGTATCCCGTCGGGGAATCAGCCCCAGCATTTT.

This chain joins TRBV27 and TRBJ2-7, with D perhaps TRBD2 (6 bases). The CDR3 has 16 residues. V shed 5 bases and J shed 1 base, with 18 bases lying between them. The germline CDR1 and CDR2 sequences are MNHEY and SMNVEV (reference sequence). Written as DNA, the CDR3 is TGTGCCAGCAGTCCCTTTGGGGGACTGAGGTCCTACGAGCAGTACTTC. This encodes CASSPFGGLRSYEQYF.

This clone was counted between two and nine times. The rearrangement uses TRBV4-1 and TRBJ1-4; D gene unclear. Trimming cost V 1 base and J 7 bases, with 16 bases left between them. The CDR3 contains 16 residues. CDR1 MGHRA and CDR2 YSYEKL come from the germline V gene. CDR3 residues: CASSQALRSSGEKLFF. CDR3 nucleotide sequence: TGCGCCAGCAGCCAAGCCTTGAGGTCCAGCGGTGAAAAACTGTTTTTT.

The genes are TRBV28 and TRBJ1-6; 7 bases are shared with TRBD1. From germline, CDR1 is MDHEN and CDR2 SYDVKM. The CDR3 totals 14 residues. The V gene end was trimmed by 6 bases and the J gene end by 10 bases; junction bases not matched to a gene: 9. CDR3 sequence: CASSYGQAQSPLHF. The CDR3 DNA follows: TGTGCCAGCAGCTACGGACAGGCCCAGTCACCCCTCCACTTT.

The V and J genes are TRBV28 and TRBJ2-3; TRBD1 matches 7 bases. The CDR3 is made up of 16 amino acids. Germline V gene lookup returns CDR1 MDHEN and CDR2 SYDVKM. The V and J ends lost 3 bases and 8 bases, in that order; junction bases with no gene match: 14. The CDR3 is CASSFQGTPPGGTQYF. The CDR3 DNA follows: TGTGCCAGCAGTTTTCAAGGGACCCCCCCAGGGGGTACGCAGTATTTT.

A note on this clone: The identical CDR3 is also encoded by other nucleotide sequences in the sample. This CDR3 reads CASSLDGRAYEQYF. In DNA form, the CDR3 reads TGTGCCAGCAGCTTAGACGGGAGGGCCTACGAGCAGTACTTC. The chain recombines TRBV7-2 with TRBJ2-7; the match to TRBD2 covers 8 bases. The CDR3 contains 14 residues. Germline V gene sequence: CDR1 SGHTA, CDR2 FQGNSA. V dropped 1 base and J dropped 2; count of bases not matched to a gene: 1.

CDR3 bases: TGTGCCAGCAGTTCGGGAACGAACACTGAAGCTTTCTTT. Translated: CASSSGTNTEAFF. The chain couples TRBV12-3 or TRBV12-4 to TRBJ1-1, with no clear D. Trimming stripped 4 bases from V and 1 base from J, with 7 bases between. The CDR3 consists of 13 residues.